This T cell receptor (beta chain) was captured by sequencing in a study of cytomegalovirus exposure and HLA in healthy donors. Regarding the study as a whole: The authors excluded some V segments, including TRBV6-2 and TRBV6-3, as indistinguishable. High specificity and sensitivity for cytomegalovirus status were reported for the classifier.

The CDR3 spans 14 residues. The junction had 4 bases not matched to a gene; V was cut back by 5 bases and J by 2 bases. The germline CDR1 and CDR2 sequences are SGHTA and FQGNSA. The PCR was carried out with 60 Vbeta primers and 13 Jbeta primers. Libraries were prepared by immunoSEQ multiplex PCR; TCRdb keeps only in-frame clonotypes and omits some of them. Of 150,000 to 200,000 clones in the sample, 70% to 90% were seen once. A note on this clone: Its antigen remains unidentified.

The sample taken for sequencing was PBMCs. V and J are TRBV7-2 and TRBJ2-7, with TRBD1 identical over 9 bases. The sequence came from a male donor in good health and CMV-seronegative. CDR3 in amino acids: CASSRDRATYEQYF. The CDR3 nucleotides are TGTGCCAGCAGCAGGGACAGGGCAACCTACGAGCAGTACTTC.